Here is one TCR beta chain with its context. In germline, CDR1 is MDHEN, CDR2 SYDVKM. J lost 0 bases, V lost 2 bases, and 2 bases had no gene match. The CDR3 sequence is 18 residues long. The data are from a study of blood T cell repertoires in COVID-19. Study at large: The origin of the acute and convalescent COVID-19 samples was the United States, Italy and Spain. PBMCs, B-cell-depleted T cells, or T cells were the source of the cDNA or gDNA that made up the material.

Per the authors' pipeline: Nucleated cell counts were estimated from reference gene primer amplification. The assay was immunoSEQ multiplex PCR, and TCRdb's table has in-frame clones only and misses some. D and trimming come from the DNA, and the V and J calls and clone size come from that table. The data contain fewer than 300,000 clones, more than 70% of them seen just once; the ten biggest clones take up less than 3%. This TCR was recovered from a woman aged 50 to 65 with acute or convalescent COVID-19. The sequencing sample was made of peripheral blood. V gene TRBV28 combines with J gene TRBJ2-1, with 15 bases matching TRBD2. This CDR3 is CASSLGGLAGGSYNEQFF. The CDR3 DNA follows: TGTGCCAGCAGTTTAGGGGGACTAGCGGGAGGCTCCTACAATGAGCAGTTCTTC.